This T cell receptor (beta chain) was documented in a study of blood T cell repertoires in COVID-19. The overall study: COVID-19 samples, acute and convalescent, were from the United States, Italy and Spain. Sample material is recorded as cDNA or gDNA derived from T cells, B-cell-depleted T cells, or PBMCs.

CDR3 length equals 15 residues. V was clipped by 3 bases and J by 2 bases; unmatched bases: 3. Germline V gene data show CDR1 as SEHNR and CDR2 as FQNEAQ (reference sequence). Authors' data handling: Scientists estimated how many nucleated cells there were by amplifying reference gene primers. Some clones are missing from TCRdb's copy, which holds only in-frame ones; the method was immunoSEQ multiplex PCR. V and J calls and clone size follow that table, whereas D and trimming were derived from the DNA. The sample consists of around 30,000 clones, 89% of them appearing once. This clone came up a few times.

Sequencing was performed on peripheral blood. The sequence was obtained from a woman in her thirties or forties with active or convalescent COVID-19. V is TRBV7-9 and J is TRBJ1-4; 7 positions agree with TRBD1. DNA of the CDR3: TGTGCCAGCAGCTTCGGACAGGCTACTAATGAAAAACTGTTTTTT. Translation gives CASSFGQATNEKLFF.